This passage covers 23 T cell receptor beta chains from one sample sequenced in a study of identical twins. TCRdb ran MiXCR on the 5' RACE reads and lists one entry per CDR3 protein. The sample has under 900,000 distinct CDR3 sequences; 12% are singletons. These records were also assigned to another study, of yellow fever vaccine responses in identical twins.

Sequencing was done on a sample of PBMCs. All receptors derive from a woman aged 18-29 years in good health.

This clonotype was detected only a few times. This chain links TRBV2 with TRBJ2-1; no clear D gene. CDR1 and CDR2 (germline): SNHLY, FYNNEI. V gave up 3 bases and J gave up 7 bases, with 16 bases separating them. CDR3 length: 15 residues. CDR3 nucleotide sequence: TGTGCCAGCAGTGATCCCGGGCTAGAGAGAAATGAGCAGTTCTTC. As protein: CASSDPGLERNEQFF.

This clonotype was found a few times. The rearrangement uses TRBV20-1 and TRBJ1-2; maybe TRBD1 (5 bases). Germline CDR1 DFQATT, CDR2 SNEGSKA (reference sequence). V was clipped by 1 base and J by 0 bases, with 12 bases between them. This CDR3 comprises 15 residues. The CDR3 region has the DNA TGCAGTGCTAGAGGCGGGGACCGATCTAACTATGGCTACACCTTC. It is translated as CSARGGDRSNYGYTF.

This clonotype showed up just a few times. V gene TRBV4-1 combines with J gene TRBJ2-5; possible D gene TRBD2, 5 bases. Trimming removed 3 bases at V and 2 bases at J, with 16 bases between. Per the germline V gene, CDR1 is MGHRA and CDR2 is YSYEKL. This CDR3 contains 16 residues. The DNA of the CDR3 is TGCGCCAGCAGCCAGACCACCGGGGTCCGTCAAGAGACCCAGTACTTC. Translating gives CASSQTTGVRQETQYF.

This clonotype turned up a few times. The chain recombines TRBV2 with TRBJ2-2; 9 nucleotides line up with TRBD2. Germline CDR1 is SNHLY and CDR2 is FYNNEI. The CDR3 totals 20 residues. V trimming: 7 bases; J trimming: 5 bases; junction bases outside the gene matches: 23. CDR3 protein: CASTRGDSGSRGQLTGELFF. Here the CDR3 DNA reads TGTGCCAGCACCCGAGGTGATAGCGGGAGTAGGGGCCAATTAACCGGGGAGCTGTTTTTT. The full variable domain, in which reference TRBV2 and TRBJ2-2 provide the parts outside the CDR3, is EPEVTQTPSHQVTQMGQEVILRCVPISNHLYFYWYRQILGQKVEFLVSFYNNEISEKSEIFDDQFSVERPDGSNFTLKIRSTKLEDSAMYFCASTRGDSGSRGQLTGELFFGEGSRLTVL.

The chain employs TRBV28 and TRBJ2-3; the match to TRBD2 covers 11 bases. V shed 7 bases, J shed 3 bases, and the junction held 12 bases outside the gene matches. The CDR3 has 17 amino acids. The germline CDR1 and CDR2 sequences are MDHEN and SYDVKM. The CDR3 is CASTPRLAGGWTDTQYF. DNA of the CDR3: TGTGCCAGCACCCCCCGGCTAGCGGGGGGATGGACAGATACGCAGTATTTT.

The V call is TRBV5-1, the J call TRBJ2-3, with D possibly being TRBD2 (5 bases). V was trimmed by 2 bases and J by 4 bases, leaving 8 bases between them. This CDR3 region has 13 residues. Germline V gene lookup returns CDR1 SGHRS and CDR2 YFSETQ. The CDR3 DNA sequence: TGCGCCAGCAGCTTTACTAGTCCAGATACGCAGTATTTT. This gives the protein CASSFTSPDTQYF.

The J gene is TRBJ2-3, the V gene TRBV29-1, with D perhaps TRBD1 (6 bases). This CDR3 has 12 amino acids. Germline V gene lookup returns CDR1 SQVTM and CDR2 ANQGSEA. The V end was cut by 7 bases, the J end by 0 bases, with 8 bases between. CDR3 region: CSGTVSTDTQYF. The DNA for the CDR3 is TGCAGCGGGACAGTTAGCACAGATACGCAGTATTTT.

This clonotype occurred many times. V usage is TRBV20-1 and J usage is TRBJ2-1, with TRBD2 matching over 7 bases. V lost 0 bases, J lost 0 bases, and 2 bases stayed unmatched. Germline V lookup: CDR1 DFQATT, CDR2 SNEGSKA (reference sequence). The CDR3 totals 15 residues. CDR3 region: CSARDLAVSYNEQFF. The CDR3 region has the DNA TGCAGTGCTAGAGACCTAGCGGTCTCCTACAATGAGCAGTTCTTC.

This clonotype has just a few counts. The rearrangement uses TRBV5-1 and TRBJ2-1; TRBD1 matches 11 bases. The CDR3 length is 17 residues. In germline, CDR1 is SGHRS, CDR2 YFSETQ. After removal of 4 bases from V and 3 bases from J, the junction contained 9 bases not matched to a gene. CDR3 nucleotides: TGCGCCAGCAGCCCGCATTCCGGGACAGGGGGCTACAATGAGCAGTTCTTC. Residues: CASSPHSGTGGYNEQFF.

This chain links TRBV10-2 with TRBJ1-6; a possible D gene is TRBD1 (6 bases). The V gene lost 7 bases and the J gene lost 6 bases, with 10 bases spanning the gap. The germline CDR1 and CDR2 sequences are WSHSY and SAAADI. The CDR3 length is 13 residues. CDR3 protein: CASIQGANSPLHF. In DNA form, the CDR3 reads TGCGCCAGCATACAGGGTGCTAATTCACCCCTCCACTTT.

The chain employs TRBV28 and TRBJ1-1; D remains ambiguous. This CDR3 region has 17 residues. The germline CDR1 and CDR2 sequences are MDHEN and SYDVKM. The V and J ends lost 3 bases and 0 bases respectively, with 17 bases between them. Here the CDR3 DNA reads TGTGCCAGCAGTTTTCCCTCGGGAGGAGAGATGAACACTGAAGCTTTCTTT. Residues: CASSFPSGGEMNTEAFF. Filled out from reference TRBV28 and TRBJ1-1, the complete variable domain reads DVKVTQSSRYLVKRTGEKVFLECVQDMDHENMFWYRQDPGLGLRLIYFSYDVKMKEKGDIPEGYSVSREKKERFSLILESASTNQTSMYLCASSFPSGGEMNTEAFFGQGTRLTVV.

The chain is built from TRBV7-3 and TRBJ2-1; tentatively, D is TRBD2 (6 bases). CDR3 length: 15 residues. The germline CDR1 and CDR2 sequences are SGHTA and FQGTGA. Trimming cost V 0 bases and J 5 bases, with 11 bases left between them. CDR3 DNA sequence: TGTGCCAGCAGCTTAACCCCACGGGGGAACAATGAGCAGTTCTTC. Translated, it gives CASSLTPRGNNEQFF.

The CDR3 DNA follows: TGTGCCAGCAGTTATGGGGTCTACGAGCAGTACTTC. Translation gives CASSYGVYEQYF. The rearrangement links TRBV12-3 or TRBV12-4 to TRBJ2-7; D not certain. The V end lost 4 bases, the J end lost 3 bases, and 7 bases lay between the germline ends. The CDR3 runs to 12 residues.

This clonotype came up a few times. This chain connects TRBV2 to TRBJ2-1, with D tentatively TRBD2 (5 bases). There are 15 residues in the CDR3. Germline V gene sequence: CDR1 SNHLY, CDR2 FYNNEI. Trimming removed 1 base from V and 9 bases from J, with 16 bases in between. The CDR3, as DNA: TGTGCCAGCAGTGAAGAACGGGGTTGGAGTGGTGAGCAGTTCTTC. Protein: CASSEERGWSGEQFF. Full variable domain (outside the CDR3, taken from reference TRBV2 and TRBJ2-1): EPEVTQTPSHQVTQMGQEVILRCVPISNHLYFYWYRQILGQKVEFLVSFYNNEISEKSEIFDDQFSVERPDGSNFTLKIRSTKLEDSAMYFCASSEERGWSGEQFFGPGTRLTVL.

This chain links TRBV27 with TRBJ2-1; 8 positions agree with TRBD2. Germline lookup yields CDR1 MNHEY and CDR2 SMNVEV (reference sequence). The CDR3 extends over 17 amino acids. The V gene end was trimmed by 5 bases and the J gene end by 0 bases; junction bases not matched to a gene: 9. The CDR3 bases are TGTGCCAGCAGTCTCAGACTAGCGCCGAGCTCCTACAATGAGCAGTTCTTC. This codes for CASSLRLAPSSYNEQFF.

The table lists this clonotype with a few counts. The chain combines TRBV4-1 with TRBJ1-1; the D gene is possibly TRBD1 (5 bases). CDR1 and CDR2 (germline): MGHRA, YSYEKL. The CDR3 runs to 15 residues. V shed 0 bases and J shed 7 bases, with 15 bases lying between them. In DNA form, the CDR3 reads TGCGCCAGCAGCCAAGATTGGACAACAGGTCTTGAAGCTTTCTTT. This codes for CASSQDWTTGLEAFF.

This clonotype was recorded at least ten times. The chain uses TRBV15 and TRBJ1-1, with TRBD1 as a possible D gene (6 bases). Germline V lookup: CDR1 LNHNV, CDR2 YYDKDF (reference sequence). The CDR3 length is 16 residues. The V end was cut by 0 bases, the J end by 6 bases, with 17 bases between. CDR3 coding DNA: TGTGCCACCAGCAGAGATCTAGGGCAGGGGAGGGCTGAAGCTTTCTTT. This codes for CATSRDLGQGRAEAFF.

The chain recombines TRBV28 with TRBJ2-3; the match to TRBD2 covers 7 bases. Germline V gene lookup returns CDR1 MDHEN and CDR2 SYDVKM. The V segment lost 5 bases and the J segment 6 bases; nucleotides outside the gene matches: 11. CDR3 length equals 15 residues. As DNA, the CDR3 is TGTGCCAGCAGTCTAGCGGCCGACGGTGGGGATACGCAGTATTTT. This gives the protein CASSLAADGGDTQYF.

DNA for the CDR3: TGTGCCAGCAGTGAAATTATCCAGCAGTACTTC. Its translation: CASSEIIQQYF. V gene TRBV2 combines with J gene TRBJ2-7; D uncertain. The CDR3 length is 11 residues. Germline CDR1 SNHLY, CDR2 FYNNEI. Trimming took off 2 bases at V and 8 bases at J, with 7 bases between the two ends.

The chain uses TRBV4-1 and TRBJ2-2; no definite D call. Trimming took 1 base from V and 0 from J, leaving 15 bases between them. Germline V gene sequence: CDR1 MGHRA, CDR2 YSYEKL. This CDR3 has 18 amino acids. CDR3 region: CASSQGSGRRTNTGELFF. The CDR3 DNA reads as TGCGCCAGCAGCCAAGGGTCCGGCAGACGAACGAACACCGGGGAGCTGTTTTTT.

As regards this clonotype: This may arise from a read error, as a much more abundant clone is one base away. The rearrangement links TRBV6-4 to TRBJ2-1; 8 bases map to TRBD1. The germline V gene has CDR1 MRHNA and CDR2 SNTAGT. The CDR3 runs to 14 residues. The CDR3, as DNA: TGTGCCAGCAGTACTGGACAGGGACTCAATGAGCAGCTCTTC. As protein: CASSTGQGLNEQLF.

This clonotype came up once. CDR3 sequence reads: CASSPRAARIDTEAFF. DNA for the CDR3: TGTGCCAGCTCACCACGAGCAGCCAGGATTGACACTGAAGCTTTCTTT. The chain employs TRBV18 and TRBJ1-1; D remains unclear. Looked up from germline, CDR1 is KGHSH and CDR2 is LQKENI. The CDR3 contains 16 residues. Trimming pared 1 base from V and 3 bases from J, leaving 15 bases between.

This clonotype was seen more than once but under ten times. V and J are TRBV24-1 and TRBJ2-1, with D uncertain. V was clipped by 5 bases and J by 0 bases, with 10 bases between them. The CDR3 consists of 15 residues. Per germline, CDR1 KGHDR and CDR2 SFDVKD. The CDR3 loop reads CATSGSSSSYNEQFF. The DNA of the CDR3 is TGTGCCACCAGTGGAAGTTCCAGCTCCTACAATGAGCAGTTCTTC.